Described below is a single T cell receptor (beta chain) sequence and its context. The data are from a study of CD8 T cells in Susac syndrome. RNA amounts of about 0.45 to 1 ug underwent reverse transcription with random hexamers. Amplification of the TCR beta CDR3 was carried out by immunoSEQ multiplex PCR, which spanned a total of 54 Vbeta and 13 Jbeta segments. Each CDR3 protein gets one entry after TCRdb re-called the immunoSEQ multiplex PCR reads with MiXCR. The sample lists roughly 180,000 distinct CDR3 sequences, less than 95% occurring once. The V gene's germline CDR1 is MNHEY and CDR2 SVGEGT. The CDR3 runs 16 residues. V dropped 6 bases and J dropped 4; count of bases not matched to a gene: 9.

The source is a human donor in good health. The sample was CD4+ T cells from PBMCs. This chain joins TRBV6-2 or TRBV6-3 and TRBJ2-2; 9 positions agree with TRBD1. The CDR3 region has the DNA TGTGCCAGCAGCCCGGGACAGGGACGAGTCACCGGGGAGCTGTTTTTT. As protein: CASSPGQGRVTGELFF.